This section outlines one T cell receptor beta chain sequence together with its context. These data come from a study of blood T cell repertoires in COVID-19. CDR3 size: 15 residues. Germline V CDR1 and CDR2: SGDLS, YYNGEE. V lost 4 bases, J lost 1 base, and 5 bases stayed unmatched. Measured with immunoSEQ multiplex PCR; TCRdb has only the in-frame clones, and not every one. Counted here are around 240,000 clones, approximately 83% occurring once; the ten biggest clones make up around 2%. The chain recombines TRBV9 with TRBJ2-7, with TRBD2 matching over 10 bases. The clonotype comes from a woman aged 50 to 60 who had recovered from COVID-19. Sequencing was carried out using PBMCs or T cells enriched from blood (not recorded which). The CDR3 region is CASSPGLAPSYEQYF. CDR3 DNA sequence: TGTGCCAGCAGCCCGGGACTAGCGCCGTCCTACGAGCAGTACTTC.